What follows describes a single T cell receptor beta chain. This clone's antigen is unknown. Qualities for individual bases were not recorded, and no much larger clone is one base off. The sample comes from a study of beta chain features in type 1 diabetes (dated by TCRdb to 2017 to 2018). The study in broad terms: Mean age, gender distribution, total cell number and subset yield did not differ between patients and healthy donors. A total of roughly 100,000,000 sorted cells were examined across all samples, and the number of cells per subset was strongly correlated with RNA yield. Naive and central memory subsets were obtained from all 30 or so donors, but regulatory and stem cell-like memory subsets were isolated from only 8 patients and roughly eight healthy donors. The study compared the TCRB repertoires of sorted circulating CD4+ T cell subsets in recently diagnosed type 1 diabetes patients with those in matched healthy donors.

The entire isolated RNA was reverse transcribed using the High Capacity cDNA Reverse Transcription Kit, and thus expressed TCRB transcripts were sequenced. Deep immunoSEQ sequencing was applied to naive, central memory and regulatory T cell samples, giving an average of roughly 3.3 million total reads per sample. After sorted cells were lysed in RLT buffer, RNA was extracted with DNase-treated RNeasy Micro or Mini kits, with the choice depending on cell number. Each cell subset was processed separately to prevent cross-contamination, with patient and healthy donor samples processed together. The immunoSEQ multiplex PCR was used to amplify TCRB sequences from cDNA, generating 87-bp fragments that spanned the CDR3 region. Sequencing of the amplicons was performed on the Illumina HiSeq platform. The study's own analysis went as follows. Synthetic template baselines were used to correct PCR bias computationally, reads within Hamming distance 2 were collapsed, and singletons that could not be merged were discarded. Reads were aligned against IMGT to assign V, D and J genes, CDR3 length and insertions or deletions at six rearrangement sites. Within each subset, clonotype counts were normalized to sorted cell number, and only after that were true diversity and Gini coefficients computed with the tcR R package. Repertoire sharing was quantified using the overlap coefficient calculated on TCRB nucleotide sequences. Out-of-frame TCRB sequences from naive cells were analyzed to stand in for the pre-selection repertoire. The table was pulled from immuneACCESS by TCRdb, which kept in-frame rearrangements only. Such tables lose some clones; where checked, under half of the loss comes from unresolved V genes, and the rest has no known cause. The D gene and trimming were derived from the DNA, and the V and J assignments and clone size from that table. Here the sample has over 200,000 clones; about 11% occur a single time. Together, the top ten hold about 0.018% of the sample.

Summary of the overall study and its limitations: In all four CD4+ subsets, TCRB CDR3 length was moderately but significantly shorter in type 1 diabetes patients. Naive, central memory and regulatory TCRB repertoires appeared to be more alike among patients than among healthy donors. PCR might favor shorter templates, but patient and control samples were amplified and corrected together, so any skew would affect both groups equally. HLA sub-analyses involved small numbers of individuals, so any influence of HLA type on TCRB rearrangement remained unresolved. At VDJ recombination sites, patients with type 1 diabetes made fewer insertions and deleted more nucleotides, a pattern implying thymic rearrangement abnormalities. Because cDNA rather than genomic DNA was sequenced, highly expressing activated cells could have been over-represented, although no difference in activation and CD3 levels was found between groups.

From each donor, a single peripheral blood sample of around 120 mL on average was drawn into heparinised tubes. A BD FACSAria II and a panel including CD45RO, CCR7, CD25, CD127, CD95 and CD27 were used to sort naive, central memory, regulatory and stem cell-like memory CD4+ T cells. A purity above 95% was achieved for all sorted populations. PBMCs were separated immediately by Lymphoprep density gradient centrifugation and were stained directly, without being cultured. So that batch effects would be minimized, each experiment stained and sorted samples in pairs, pairing one healthy donor with one patient. The junction carries 20 bases between V and J, which are trimmed by 4 bases and 7 bases respectively. From its cysteine to its phenylalanine, the CDR3 spans 15 amino acids. The CDR3 DNA has 45 bases and is translated from base 1. CDR1 and CDR2 are drawn from the germline V gene (reference sequence): LNHDA, SQIVND.

This chain joins TRBV19 to TRBJ2-7, and the D gene may be TRBD2, 5 bases matching. The sequence came from a man aged 25 to 45 with type 1 diabetes. Sequencing was done on a sample of naive CD4+ T cells from blood. What the cell subset or site label conveys for this sample: true naive CD4+ T cells. CDR3 protein: CASSTPNSAPGEQYF. The DNA reads TGTGCCAGTAGTACCCCCAACAGCGCCCCGGGGGAGCAGTACTTC.